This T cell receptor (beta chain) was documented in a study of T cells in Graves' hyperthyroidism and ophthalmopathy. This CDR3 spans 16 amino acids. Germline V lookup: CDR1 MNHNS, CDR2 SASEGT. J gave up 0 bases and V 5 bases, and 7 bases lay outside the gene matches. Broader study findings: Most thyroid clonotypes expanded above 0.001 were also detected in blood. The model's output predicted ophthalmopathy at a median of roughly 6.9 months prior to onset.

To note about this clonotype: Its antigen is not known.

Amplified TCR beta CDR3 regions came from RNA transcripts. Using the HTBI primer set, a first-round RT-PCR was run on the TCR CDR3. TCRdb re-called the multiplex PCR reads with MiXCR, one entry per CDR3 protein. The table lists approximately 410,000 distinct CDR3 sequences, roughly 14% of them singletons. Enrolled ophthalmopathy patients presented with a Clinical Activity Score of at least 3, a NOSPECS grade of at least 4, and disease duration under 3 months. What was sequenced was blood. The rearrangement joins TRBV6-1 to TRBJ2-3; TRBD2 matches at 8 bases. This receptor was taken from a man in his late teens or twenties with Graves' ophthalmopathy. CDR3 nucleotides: TGTGCCAGCAGTTCGGAACTAGCGGCTAGCACAGATACGCAGTATTTT. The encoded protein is CASSSELAASTDTQYF.